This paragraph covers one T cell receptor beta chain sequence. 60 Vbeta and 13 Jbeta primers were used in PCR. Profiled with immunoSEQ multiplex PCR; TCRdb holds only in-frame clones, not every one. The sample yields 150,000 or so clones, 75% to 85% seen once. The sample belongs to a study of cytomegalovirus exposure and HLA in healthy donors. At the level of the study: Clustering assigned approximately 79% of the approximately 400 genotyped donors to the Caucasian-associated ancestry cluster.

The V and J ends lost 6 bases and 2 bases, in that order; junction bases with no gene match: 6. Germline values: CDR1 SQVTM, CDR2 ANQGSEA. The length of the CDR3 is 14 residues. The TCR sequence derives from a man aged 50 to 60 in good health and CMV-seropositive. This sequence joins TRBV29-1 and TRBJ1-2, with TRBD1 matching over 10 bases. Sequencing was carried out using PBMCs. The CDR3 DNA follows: TGCAGCGTCGGGACAGGGGCTGCGAACTATGGCTACACCTTC. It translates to CSVGTGAANYGYTF. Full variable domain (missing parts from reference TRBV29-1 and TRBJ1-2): SAVISQKPSRDICQRGTSLTIQCQVDSQVTMMFWYRQQPGQSLTLIATANQGSEATYESGFVIDKFPISRPNLTFSTLTVSNMSPEDSSIYLCSVGTGAANYGYTFGSGTRLTVV.